This is a list of T cell receptor beta chains from one sample in a study of graft-versus-host responses after intestinal transplantation. No antigen has been identified for these receptors. The repertoire was sequenced with immunoSEQ multiplex PCR; TCRdb's copy has only in-frame clones and lacks some. The sample contains 90,000 to 150,000 clones, 85% to 95% of which appear only once. The source was unstimulated CD4+ T cells sorted from spleen or lymph node cells, collected before intestinal transplant. The receptors derive from a human donor who received an intestinal transplant. Each CDR3 is given with its conserved first and last residue. D genes are given only for firm matches. Some rows have no size entry. The others give once, few or many, or a class for an expanded clone.

j_call v_call d_call clone_size cdr3_aa cdr3_nt
TRBJ2-7 TRBV6-1 TRBD2 NA CASSSGRVRNEQYF TGTGCCAGCAGTAGTGGGAGGGTGCGGAACGAGCAGTACTTC
TRBJ1-4 TRBV5-1 NA NA CASSLDSGPNEKLFF TGCGCCAGCAGCTTGGATTCGGGGCCTAATGAAAAACTGTTTTTT
TRBJ2-1 TRBV7-9 NA NA CASSRGSSGTGNEQFF TGTGCCAGCAGCAGGGGCTCTAGCGGCACAGGGAATGAGCAGTTCTTC
TRBJ2-7 TRBV4-2 TRBD2 NA CASSPRLAGGIYEQYF TGTGCCAGCAGCCCCCGACTAGCGGGAGGGATATACGAGCAGTACTTC
TRBJ1-2 TRBV30 TRBD1 NA CAWSLMRTGSGGGYTF TGTGCCTGGAGTCTCATGCGGACAGGCTCCGGGGGAGGCTACACCTTC
TRBJ1-5 TRBV2 TRBD1 NA CASSLTGSPQHF TGTGCCAGCAGTTTGACAGGGAGCCCCCAGCATTTT
TRBJ1-2 TRBV6-4 NA NA CASSDSGWGYTF TGTGCCAGCAGTGACTCTGGTTGGGGCTACACCTTC
TRBJ2-5 TRBV6-5 TRBD1 NA CASSYSGTAETQYF TGTGCCAGCAGCTACTCCGGGACAGCAGAGACCCAGTACTTC
TRBJ2-1 TRBV7-2 TRBD2 NA CASSLVSSGGAEQFF TGTGCCAGCAGCTTAGTATCTAGCGGGGGCGCGGAGCAGTTCTTC
TRBJ2-7 TRBV6-5 NA NA CASSSPGLGQDEQYF TGTGCCAGCAGCTCCCCGGGCCTCGGGCAGGACGAGCAGTACTTC
TRBJ2-1 TRBV10-3 NA NA CAISESRNEQFF TGTGCCATCAGTGAGTCGAGAAATGAGCAGTTCTTC
TRBJ1-2 TRBV7-6 TRBD1 NA CASSLGRDRGRESNYGYTF TGTGCCAGCAGCTTAGGGAGAGACAGGGGGCGTGAGTCGAACTATGGCTACACCTTC
TRBJ2-1 TRBV30 TRBD1 NA CAWKTGGGYNEQFF TGTGCCTGGAAGACAGGGGGGGGGTACAATGAGCAGTTCTTC
TRBJ2-7 TRBV18 TRBD1 once CASSPPLGTVFYEQYF TGTGCCAGCTCACCCCCGTTGGGGACAGTTTTCTACGAGCAGTACTTC
TRBJ2-7 TRBV30 TRBD1 once CAWSVSDRGFYEQYF TGTGCCTGGAGTGTATCGGACAGGGGCTTTTACGAGCAGTACTTC
TRBJ2-7 TRBV14 TRBD2 NA CASSQGGRGYEQYF TGTGCCAGCAGCCAAGGCGGGAGAGGGTACGAGCAGTACTTC
TRBJ1-2 TRBV28 NA NA CASSLWGPGGGYTF TGTGCCAGCAGTTTATGGGGCCCAGGAGGCGGCTACACCTTC
TRBJ1-2 TRBV6-5 NA NA CASSPSGGGGYTF TGTGCCAGCAGCCCCTCCGGCGGGGGCGGCTACACCTTC